The source of this TCR beta chain is a study of cytomegalovirus exposure and HLA in healthy donors. Across the study: Roughly 85 million unique TCRs from HLA-typed donors made up an early data release. Of some 400 genotyped donors, 65% to 85% clustered with self-reported Caucasian donors.

The PCR employed 60 Vbeta primers together with 13 Jbeta primers. Profiled with immunoSEQ multiplex PCR; TCRdb holds only in-frame clones, not every one. The repertoire includes roughly 150,000 clones, around 77% of them detected once, and 2.2% sits in the top ten. This CDR3 is 14 amino acids long. V gave up 5 bases and J gave up 0 bases, with 8 bases separating them. Germline CDR1 is SGHTA and CDR2 is FQGNSA. The sequencing sample was made of PBMCs. This TCR derives from a middle-aged man in good health and CMV-seropositive. The chain carries TRBV7-2 and TRBJ2-1; D is unresolved. The CDR3 protein is CASSPQVSYNEQFF. The CDR3 DNA reads TGTGCCAGCAGCCCCCAGGTCTCCTACAATGAGCAGTTCTTC.